The clone carrying this T cell receptor beta chain was counted a few times. The CDR3 is 12 residues long. CDR1 is DFQATT, CDR2 SNEGSKA, per germline (reference sequence). V gave up 7 bases and J gave up 2 bases, with 9 bases separating them. Alongside a J-beta primer mix, a sample-barcoded 5' primer served in a second PCR lasting about 7 to 12 cycles. All samples yielded 2.5 million or more CDR3-containing paired-end reads. TCRdb re-derived calls from the 5' RACE reads in MiXCR, one entry per CDR3 protein. The sample yields fewer than 1,000,000 distinct CDR3 sequences, roughly 44% seen once. These data originate in a study of blood T cells in healthy people across ages.

The V call is TRBV20-1, the J call TRBJ2-1; no clear D. The TCR sequence derives from a man in his fifties or sixties in good health. Source material: blood. CDR3: CSESGAYNEQFF. Written as DNA, the CDR3 is TGCAGTGAGTCTGGGGCCTACAATGAGCAGTTCTTC.